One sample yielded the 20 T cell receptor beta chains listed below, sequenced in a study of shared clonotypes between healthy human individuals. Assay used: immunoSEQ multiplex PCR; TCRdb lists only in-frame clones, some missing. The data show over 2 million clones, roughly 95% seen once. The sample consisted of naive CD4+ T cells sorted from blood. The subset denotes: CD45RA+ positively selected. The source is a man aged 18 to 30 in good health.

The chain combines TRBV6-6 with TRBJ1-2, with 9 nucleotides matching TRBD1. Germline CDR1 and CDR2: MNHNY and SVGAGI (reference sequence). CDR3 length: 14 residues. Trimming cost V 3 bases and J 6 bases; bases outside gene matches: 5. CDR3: CASSYGTGNNGYTF. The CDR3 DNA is TGTGCCAGCAGTTATGGGACAGGGAATAATGGCTACACCTTC.

The CDR3 loop reads CASSFNPGGYTQYF. CDR3 sequence (DNA): TGCGCCAGCAGCTTCAACCCGGGGGGGTATACGCAGTATTTT. The rearrangement joins TRBV5-1 to TRBJ2-3; the match to TRBD2 covers 8 bases. Germline CDR1 SGHRS, CDR2 YFSETQ. J gave up 7 bases and V 2 bases, and 6 bases lay outside the gene matches. This CDR3 is built from 14 residues. The full variable domain, with the rest looked up from reference TRBV5-1 and TRBJ2-3, is KAGVTQTPRYLIKTRGQQVTLSCSPISGHRSVSWYQQTPGQGLQFLFEYFSETQRNKGNFPGRFSGRQFSNSRSEMNVSTLELGDSALYLCASSFNPGGYTQYFGPGTRLTVL.

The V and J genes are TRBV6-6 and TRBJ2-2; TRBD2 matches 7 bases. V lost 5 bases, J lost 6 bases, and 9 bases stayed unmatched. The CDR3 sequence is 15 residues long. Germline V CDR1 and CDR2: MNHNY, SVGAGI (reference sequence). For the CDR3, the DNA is TGTGCCAGCAGTCCCACTAGCGATGTCGCCGGGGAGCTGTTTTTT. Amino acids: CASSPTSDVAGELFF.

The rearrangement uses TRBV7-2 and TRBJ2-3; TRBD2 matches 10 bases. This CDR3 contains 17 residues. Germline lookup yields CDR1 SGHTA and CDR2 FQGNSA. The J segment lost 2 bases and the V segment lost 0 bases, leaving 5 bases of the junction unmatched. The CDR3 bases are TGTGCCAGCAGCTTAGCGGGGCTAGCGGGAGACACAGATACGCAGTATTTT. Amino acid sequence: CASSLAGLAGDTDTQYF.

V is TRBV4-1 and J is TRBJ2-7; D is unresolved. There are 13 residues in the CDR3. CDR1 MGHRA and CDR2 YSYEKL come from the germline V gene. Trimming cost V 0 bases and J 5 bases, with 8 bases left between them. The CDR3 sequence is CASSQEVGHEQYF. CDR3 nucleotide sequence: TGCGCCAGCAGCCAAGAGGTGGGCCACGAGCAGTACTTC.

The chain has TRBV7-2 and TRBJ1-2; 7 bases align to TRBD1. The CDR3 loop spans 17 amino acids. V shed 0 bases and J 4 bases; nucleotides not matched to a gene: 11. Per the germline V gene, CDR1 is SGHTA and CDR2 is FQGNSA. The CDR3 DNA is TGTGCCAGCAGCTTAGCGACCGGGCAGGGGGGATCCTATGGCTACACCTTC. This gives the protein CASSLATGQGGSYGYTF.

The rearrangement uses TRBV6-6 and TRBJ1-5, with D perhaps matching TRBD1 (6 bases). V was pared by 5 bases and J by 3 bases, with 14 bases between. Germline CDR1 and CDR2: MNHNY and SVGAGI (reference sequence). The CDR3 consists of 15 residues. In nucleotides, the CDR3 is TGTGCCAGCAGTCTTACAGGGAACCACAATCAGCCCCAGCATTTT. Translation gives CASSLTGNHNQPQHF.

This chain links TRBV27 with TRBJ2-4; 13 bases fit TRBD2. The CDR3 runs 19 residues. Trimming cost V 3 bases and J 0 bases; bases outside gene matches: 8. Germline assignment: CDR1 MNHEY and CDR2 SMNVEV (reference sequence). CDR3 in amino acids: CASSFKGTSGTIAKNIQYF. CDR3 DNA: TGTGCCAGCAGTTTTAAAGGGACTAGCGGGACGATAGCCAAAAACATTCAGTACTTC.

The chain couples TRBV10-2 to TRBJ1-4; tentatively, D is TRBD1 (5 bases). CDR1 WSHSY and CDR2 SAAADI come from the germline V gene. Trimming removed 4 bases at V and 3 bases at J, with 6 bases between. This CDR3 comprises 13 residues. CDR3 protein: CASSGGANEKLFF. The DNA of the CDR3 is TGCGCCAGCAGTGGGGGGGCTAATGAAAAACTGTTTTTT.

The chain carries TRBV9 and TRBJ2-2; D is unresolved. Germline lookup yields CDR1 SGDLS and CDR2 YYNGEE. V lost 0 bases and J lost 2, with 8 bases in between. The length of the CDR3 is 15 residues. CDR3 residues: CASSVDGYNTGELFF. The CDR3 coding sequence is TGTGCCAGCAGCGTAGATGGCTACAACACCGGGGAGCTGTTTTTT.

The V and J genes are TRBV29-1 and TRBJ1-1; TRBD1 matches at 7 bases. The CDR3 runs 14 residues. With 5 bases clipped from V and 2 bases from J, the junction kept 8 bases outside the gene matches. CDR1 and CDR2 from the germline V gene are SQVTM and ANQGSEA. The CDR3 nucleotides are TGCAGCGTTCGATCGGGGACAGCCAACACTGAAGCTTTCTTT. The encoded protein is CSVRSGTANTEAFF. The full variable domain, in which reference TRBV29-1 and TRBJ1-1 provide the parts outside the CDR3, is SAVISQKPSRDICQRGTSLTIQCQVDSQVTMMFWYRQQPGQSLTLIATANQGSEATYESGFVIDKFPISRPNLTFSTLTVSNMSPEDSSIYLCSVRSGTANTEAFFGQGTRLTVV.

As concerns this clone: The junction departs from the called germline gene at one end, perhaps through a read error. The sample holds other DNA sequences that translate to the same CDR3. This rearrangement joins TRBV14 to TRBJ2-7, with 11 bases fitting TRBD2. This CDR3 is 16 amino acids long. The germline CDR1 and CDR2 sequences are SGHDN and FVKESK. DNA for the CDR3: TGTGCCAGCAGCCCCCTGGGACTAGCGGAGAGTTACGAGCAGTACTTT. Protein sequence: CASSPLGLAESYEQYF.

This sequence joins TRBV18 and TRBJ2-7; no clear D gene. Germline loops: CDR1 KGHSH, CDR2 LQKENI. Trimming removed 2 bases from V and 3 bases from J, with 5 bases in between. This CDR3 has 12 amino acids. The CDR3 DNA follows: TGTGCCAGCTCACCATACATCTACGAGCAGTACTTC. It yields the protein CASSPYIYEQYF. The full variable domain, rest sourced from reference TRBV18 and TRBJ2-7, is NAGVMQNPRHLVRRRGQEARLRCSPMKGHSHVYWYRQLPEEGLKFMVYLQKENIIDESGMPKERFSAEFPKEGPSILRIQQVVRGDSAAYFCASSPYIYEQYFGPGTRLTVT.

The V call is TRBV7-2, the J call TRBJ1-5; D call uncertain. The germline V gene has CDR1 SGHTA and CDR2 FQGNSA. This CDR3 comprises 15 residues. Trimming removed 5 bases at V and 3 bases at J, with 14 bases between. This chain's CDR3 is CASSLVYSLNQPQHF. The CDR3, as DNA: TGTGCCAGCAGCCTCGTTTACAGCCTCAATCAGCCCCAGCATTTT.

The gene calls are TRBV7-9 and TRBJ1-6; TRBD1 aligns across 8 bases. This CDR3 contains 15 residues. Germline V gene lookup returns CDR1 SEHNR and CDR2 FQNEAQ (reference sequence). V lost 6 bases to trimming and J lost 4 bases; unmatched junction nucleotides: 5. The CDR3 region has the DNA TGTGCCAGCAGTTCCCGGGACAGGTATAATTCACCCCTCCACTTT. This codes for CASSSRDRYNSPLHF.

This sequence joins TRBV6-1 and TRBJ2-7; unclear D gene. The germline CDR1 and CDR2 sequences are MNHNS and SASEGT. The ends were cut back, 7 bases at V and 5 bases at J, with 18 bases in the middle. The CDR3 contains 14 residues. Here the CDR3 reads CASTEGLWGHEQYF. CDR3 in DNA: TGTGCCAGCACCGAAGGTCTGTGGGGTCACGAGCAGTACTTC.

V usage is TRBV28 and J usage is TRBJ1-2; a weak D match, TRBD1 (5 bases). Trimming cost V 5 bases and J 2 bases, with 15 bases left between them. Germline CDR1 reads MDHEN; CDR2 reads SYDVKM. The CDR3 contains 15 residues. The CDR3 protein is CASSPLGRSNYGYTF. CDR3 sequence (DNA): TGTGCCAGCAGTCCCCTGGGACGGTCGAACTATGGCTACACCTTC.

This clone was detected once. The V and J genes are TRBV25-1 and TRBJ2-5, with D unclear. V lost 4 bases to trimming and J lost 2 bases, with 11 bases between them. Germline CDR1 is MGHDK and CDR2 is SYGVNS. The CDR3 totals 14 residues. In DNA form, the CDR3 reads TGTGCCAGCAGTGCCTCCCCGATTCAAGAGACCCAGTACTTC. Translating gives CASSASPIQETQYF.

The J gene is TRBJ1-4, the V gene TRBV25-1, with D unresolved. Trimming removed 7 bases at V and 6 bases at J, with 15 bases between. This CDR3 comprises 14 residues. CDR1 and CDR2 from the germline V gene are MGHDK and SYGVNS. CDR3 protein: CASTEAGHYEKLFF. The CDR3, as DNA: TGTGCCAGCACAGAGGCAGGTCATTATGAAAAACTGTTTTTT.

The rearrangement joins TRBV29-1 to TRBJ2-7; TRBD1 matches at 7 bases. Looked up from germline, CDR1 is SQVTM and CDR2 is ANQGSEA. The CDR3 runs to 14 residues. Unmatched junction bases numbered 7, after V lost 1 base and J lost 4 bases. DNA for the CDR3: TGCAGCGTTGAAGGGTACGGGACAGATTACGAGCAGTACTTC. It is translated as CSVEGYGTDYEQYF.